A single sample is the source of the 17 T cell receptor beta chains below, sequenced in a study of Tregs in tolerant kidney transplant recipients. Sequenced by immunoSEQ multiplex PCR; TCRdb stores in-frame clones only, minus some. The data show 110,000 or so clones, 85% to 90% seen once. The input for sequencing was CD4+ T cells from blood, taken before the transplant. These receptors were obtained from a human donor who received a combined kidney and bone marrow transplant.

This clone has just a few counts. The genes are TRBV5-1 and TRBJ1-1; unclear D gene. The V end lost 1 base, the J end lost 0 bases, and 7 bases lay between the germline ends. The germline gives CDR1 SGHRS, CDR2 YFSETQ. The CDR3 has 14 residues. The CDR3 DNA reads TGCGCCAGCAGCTTGCAGGCTATGAACACTGAAGCTTTCTTT. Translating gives CASSLQAMNTEAFF.

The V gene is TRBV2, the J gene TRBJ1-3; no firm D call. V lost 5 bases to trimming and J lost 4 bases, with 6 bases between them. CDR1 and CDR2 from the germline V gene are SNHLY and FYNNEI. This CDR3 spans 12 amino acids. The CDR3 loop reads CASSNGGNTIYF. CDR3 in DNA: TGTGCCAGCAGTAACGGGGGAAACACCATATATTTT.

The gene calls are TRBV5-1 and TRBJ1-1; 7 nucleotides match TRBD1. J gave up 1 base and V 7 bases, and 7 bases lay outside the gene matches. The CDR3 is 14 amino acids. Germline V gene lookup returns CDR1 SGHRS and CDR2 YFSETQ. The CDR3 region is CASGDRAANTEAFF. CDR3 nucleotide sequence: TGCGCCAGCGGAGACAGGGCGGCGAACACTGAAGCTTTCTTT.

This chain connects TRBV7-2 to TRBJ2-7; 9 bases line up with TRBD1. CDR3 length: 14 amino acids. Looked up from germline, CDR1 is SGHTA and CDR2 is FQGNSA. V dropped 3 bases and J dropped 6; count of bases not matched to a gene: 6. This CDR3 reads CASSFRQGGSEQYF. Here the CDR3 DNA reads TGTGCCAGCAGCTTCCGACAGGGGGGGTCCGAGCAGTACTTC. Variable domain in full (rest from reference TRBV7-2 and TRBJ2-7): GAGVSQSPSNKVTEKGKDVELRCDPISGHTALYWYRQSLGQGLEFLIYFQGNSAPDKSGLPSDRFSAERTGGSVSTLTIQRTQQEDSAVYLCASSFRQGGSEQYFGPGTRLTVT.

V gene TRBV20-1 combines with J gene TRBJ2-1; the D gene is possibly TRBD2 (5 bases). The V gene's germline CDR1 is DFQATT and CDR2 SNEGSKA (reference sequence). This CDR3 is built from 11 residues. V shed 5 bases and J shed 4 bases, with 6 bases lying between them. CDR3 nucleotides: TGCAGTGCTGGACTTTACAATGAGCAGTTCTTC. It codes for CSAGLYNEQFF.

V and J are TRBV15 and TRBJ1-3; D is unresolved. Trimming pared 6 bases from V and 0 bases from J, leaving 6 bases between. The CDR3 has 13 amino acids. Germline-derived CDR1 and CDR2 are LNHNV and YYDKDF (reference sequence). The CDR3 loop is CATRRFSGNTIYF. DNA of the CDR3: TGTGCCACCAGGCGGTTCTCTGGAAACACCATATATTTT.

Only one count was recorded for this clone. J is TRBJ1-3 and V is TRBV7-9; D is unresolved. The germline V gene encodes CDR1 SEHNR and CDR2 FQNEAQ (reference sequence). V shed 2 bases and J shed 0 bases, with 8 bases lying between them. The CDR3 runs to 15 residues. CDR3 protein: CASSLITSSGNTIYF. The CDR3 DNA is TGTGCCAGCAGCTTAATAACCAGCTCTGGAAACACCATATATTTT.

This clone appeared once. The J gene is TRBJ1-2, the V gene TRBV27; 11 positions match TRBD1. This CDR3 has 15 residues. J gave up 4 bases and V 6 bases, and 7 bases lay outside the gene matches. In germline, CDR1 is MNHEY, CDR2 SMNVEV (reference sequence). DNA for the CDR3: TGTGCCAGCAGCTCCGGACAGGGGGCGTTCTATGGCTACACCTTC. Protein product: CASSSGQGAFYGYTF.

The CDR3 reads CASSGGDRAGGYTF. The CDR3, as DNA: TGTGCCAGCAGCGGGGGGGACAGGGCTGGTGGCTACACCTTC. The chain couples TRBV7-2 to TRBJ1-2; 9 bases match TRBD1. The CDR3 loop spans 14 amino acids. CDR1 is SGHTA and CDR2 is FQGNSA in the germline V gene. Losses at the gene ends were 5 bases for V and 7 bases for J; bases not matched to a gene: 8. Full variable domain (rest looked up from reference TRBV7-2 and TRBJ1-2): GAGVSQSPSNKVTEKGKDVELRCDPISGHTALYWYRQSLGQGLEFLIYFQGNSAPDKSGLPSDRFSAERTGGSVSTLTIQRTQQEDSAVYLCASSGGDRAGGYTFGSGTRLTVV.

Here the CDR3 DNA reads TGTGCCAGCAGGGACTTCCCCGGGACAGAAGAGACCCAGTACTTC. It specifies CASRDFPGTEETQYF. The J gene is TRBJ2-5, the V gene TRBV6-6; 7 bases are shared with TRBD1. Per the germline V gene, CDR1 is MNHNY and CDR2 is SVGAGI (reference sequence). V shed 6 bases and J 3 bases; nucleotides not matched to a gene: 10. The CDR3 runs to 15 residues.

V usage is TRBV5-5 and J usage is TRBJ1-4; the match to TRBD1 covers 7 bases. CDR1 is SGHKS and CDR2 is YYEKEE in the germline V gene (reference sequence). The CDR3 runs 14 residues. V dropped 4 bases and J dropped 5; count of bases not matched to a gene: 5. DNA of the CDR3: TGTGCCAGCAGCCAACAGGGGCTGAATGAAAAACTGTTTTTT. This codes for CASSQQGLNEKLFF.

CDR3 coding DNA: TGTGCCAGCAGCTCTACAGGGAACTATGGCTACACCTTC. Its protein product is CASSSTGNYGYTF. The V gene is TRBV27, the J gene TRBJ1-2; a weak D match, TRBD1 (6 bases). The V end was cut by 6 bases, the J end by 2 bases, with 10 bases between. The germline CDR1 and CDR2 sequences are MNHEY and SMNVEV (reference sequence). This CDR3 spans 13 amino acids.

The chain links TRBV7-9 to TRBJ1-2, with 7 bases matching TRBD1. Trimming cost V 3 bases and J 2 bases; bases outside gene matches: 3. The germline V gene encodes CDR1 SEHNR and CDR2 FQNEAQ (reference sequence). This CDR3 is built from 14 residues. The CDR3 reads CASSLGTVNYGYTF. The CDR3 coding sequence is TGTGCCAGCAGCTTGGGGACAGTGAACTATGGCTACACCTTC.

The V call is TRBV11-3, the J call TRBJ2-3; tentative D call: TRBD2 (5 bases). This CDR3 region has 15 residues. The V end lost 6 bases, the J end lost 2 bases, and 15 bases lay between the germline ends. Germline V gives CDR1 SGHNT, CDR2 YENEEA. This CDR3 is CASSAATDSTDTQYF. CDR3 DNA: TGTGCCAGCAGTGCGGCGACGGACTCCACAGATACGCAGTATTTT.

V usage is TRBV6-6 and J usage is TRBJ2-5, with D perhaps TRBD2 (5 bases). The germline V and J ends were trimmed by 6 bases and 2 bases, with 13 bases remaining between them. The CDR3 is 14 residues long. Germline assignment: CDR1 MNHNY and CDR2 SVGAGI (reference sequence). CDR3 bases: TGTGCCAGCAGCCTAAGCGGAACACAAGAGACCCAGTACTTC. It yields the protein CASSLSGTQETQYF.

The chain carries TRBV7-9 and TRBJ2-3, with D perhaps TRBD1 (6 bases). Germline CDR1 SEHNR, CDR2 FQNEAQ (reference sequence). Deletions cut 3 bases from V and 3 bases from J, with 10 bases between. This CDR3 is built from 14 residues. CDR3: CASSFLQGTDTQYF. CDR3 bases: TGTGCCAGCAGCTTTTTACAGGGAACAGATACGCAGTATTTT.

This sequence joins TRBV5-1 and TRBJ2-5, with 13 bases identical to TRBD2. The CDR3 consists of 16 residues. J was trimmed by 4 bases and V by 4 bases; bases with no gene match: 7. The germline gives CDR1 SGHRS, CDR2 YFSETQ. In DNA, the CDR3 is TGCGCCAGCAGCCCCGGACTAGCGGGAGATGGAGAGACCCAGTACTTC. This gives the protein CASSPGLAGDGETQYF. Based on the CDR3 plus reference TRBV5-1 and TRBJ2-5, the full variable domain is KAGVTQTPRYLIKTRGQQVTLSCSPISGHRSVSWYQQTPGQGLQFLFEYFSETQRNKGNFPGRFSGRQFSNSRSEMNVSTLELGDSALYLCASSPGLAGDGETQYFGPGTRLLVL.